The 6 T cell receptor beta chains given below trace back to one sample, sequenced in a study of radiation and T cells in renal cell carcinoma (dated by TCRdb to between 2020 and 2021). Library prep was done by the immunoSEQ multiplex PCR assay. This immuneACCESS table, as held by TCRdb, lists in-frame sequences with V and J called but not all clones. Of the missing ones, under half trace to an unresolved V gene in checked studies; the others have no known cause. A total of about 77,000 clones appear in this sample, roughly 83% of them only once. The ten largest clones represent about 2.4% of the sample. Per the publication, the time point label means: blood 4 weeks post-SBRT, at nephrectomy. According to the study, the label for this sample's treatment or condition signals: 15 Gy SBRT to primary tumor, nephrectomy 4 weeks later. The sequencing here drew on blood, taken from a patient whose treatment included radiotherapy and nephrectomy. Receptors originate from a woman in her fifties or sixties with renal cell carcinoma.

The chain recombines TRBV23-1 with TRBJ2-4; 9 nucleotides line up with TRBD1. Being an ORF, TRBV23-1 has a function that is uncertain. The ends lost 4 bases at V and 2 bases at J; junction bases unmatched: 12. CDR3 size: 18 residues. The CDR3 is CASSRDREDPITKNIQYF. The CDR3 DNA is TGCGCCAGCAGTCGGGACAGGGAAGATCCTATCACCAAAAACATTCAGTACTTC.

The CDR3 region is CASSKPHFTDGGPYSNQPQHF. The CDR3 bases are TGTGCCAGCAGCAAACCTCACTTCACGGACGGAGGACCCTATAGCAATCAGCCCCAGCATTTT. The chain couples TRBV21-1 to TRBJ1-5. TRBV21-1 is recorded as a pseudogene. The CDR3 loop spans 21 amino acids.

This clone was seen more than once but under ten times. The rearrangement joins TRBV6-1 to TRBJ1-1, with D uncertain. CDR3 length: 13 residues. V dropped 2 bases and J dropped 7 bases, with 11 bases sitting between them. CDR1 and CDR2 from the germline V gene are MNHNS and SASEGT. The CDR3 region is CASSELRELEAFF. The CDR3 DNA sequence: TGTGCCAGCAGTGAACTAAGGGAACTTGAAGCTTTCTTT.

The chain carries TRBV19 and TRBJ1-1; no firm D call. Germline CDR1 reads LNHDA; CDR2 reads SQIVND (reference sequence). The CDR3 spans 14 residues. With 1 base removed from V and 5 bases from J, the gap between germline ends came to 11 bases. The CDR3 here is CASSIGTPRTEAFF. For the CDR3, the DNA is TGTGCCAGTAGTATAGGTACTCCTCGGACTGAAGCTTTCTTT.

This chain links TRBV2 with TRBJ2-3; D is ambiguous. From germline, CDR1 is SNHLY and CDR2 FYNNEI. V lost 2 bases to trimming and J lost 6 bases, with 18 bases between them. This CDR3 spans 16 amino acids. CDR3 DNA: TGTGCCAGCAGTGAAAACGTCGGACCTTATGGGGATACGCAGTATTTT. It codes for CASSENVGPYGDTQYF. The full variable domain, with the rest looked up from reference TRBV2 and TRBJ2-3, is EPEVTQTPSHQVTQMGQEVILRCVPISNHLYFYWYRQILGQKVEFLVSFYNNEISEKSEIFDDQFSVERPDGSNFTLKIRSTKLEDSAMYFCASSENVGPYGDTQYFGPGTRLTVL.

As DNA, the CDR3 is TGTGCCAGCAGTTTATGGGCCGGCGCGTGGGGAGAAGCTTTCTTT. Residues: CASSLWAGAWGEAFF. The chain carries TRBV27 and TRBJ1-1; D is undetermined. The germline gives CDR1 MNHEY, CDR2 SMNVEV (reference sequence). Trimming took off 1 base at V and 8 bases at J, with 17 bases between the two ends. The CDR3 runs 15 residues.